The TCR beta chain under discussion was sequenced for a study of blood T cell repertoires in COVID-19. Libraries were prepared by immunoSEQ multiplex PCR; TCRdb keeps only in-frame clonotypes and omits some of them. Counted here are under 120,000 clones, approximately 92% occurring once; the ten biggest clones make up 32%. The germline V and J ends were trimmed by 6 bases and 2 bases, with 10 bases remaining between them. The CDR3 contains 13 residues. This chain connects TRBV12-3 or TRBV12-4 to TRBJ2-5; the D gene is possibly TRBD2 (7 bases). The sequence came from a woman aged 80 or over with acute or convalescent COVID-19. Sequencing used peripheral blood. The CDR3 nucleotides are TGTGCCAGCAGAAAGGGGGGGCAAGAGACCCAGTACTTC. It translates to CASRKGGQETQYF.